This TCR beta chain was recorded in a study of control samples from healthy donors and cancer patients. Libraries were prepared by immunoSEQ multiplex PCR; TCRdb keeps only in-frame clonotypes and omits some of them. The table shows 120,000 or so clones, with about 87% occurring only once. There are 12 residues in the CDR3. Per germline, CDR1 SGHRS and CDR2 YFSETQ. Deletions cut 7 bases from V and 5 bases from J, with 11 bases between. The V call is TRBV5-1, the J call TRBJ2-3; D remains ambiguous. This receptor was taken from a man in his sixties in good health. Source material: blood. CDR3: CASRTDGDTQYF. CDR3 coding DNA: TGCGCCAGCCGGACGGATGGAGATACGCAGTATTTT.